This T cell receptor (beta chain) was identified in a study of T cell repertoires in cytomegalovirus infection. In the study overall: Both CMV infection and a matching HLA type were indicated by public TCR beta signatures. Findings and limits, study-wide: There were HLA-C-restricted CMV-specific TCR beta clonotypes dominating the ex vivo response.

TCRdb re-analysed the reads in MiXCR, keeping a single row per CDR3 protein. The sample shows about 500,000 distinct CDR3 sequences, 30% to 35% of them seen only once. As regards this clonotype: Its antigen is currently unknown.

The sample here was cultured PBMCs, taken from culture after CMV antigen stimulation. The TCR sequence derives from a human donor in good health (CMV status not recorded). Some clones in this sample may be carry-over from other donors' samples.

CDR3 sequence: CASSIQGSTDTQYF. For the CDR3, the DNA is TGTGCCAGTAGTATCCAGGGATCCACAGATACGCAGTATTTT. The V call is TRBV19, the J call TRBJ2-3, with a possible D match to TRBD1 (5 bases). The CDR3 runs 14 residues. V lost 3 bases and J 2 bases, leaving 9 bases between the germline ends. Germline V lookup: CDR1 LNHDA, CDR2 SQIVND (reference sequence).